This TCR beta chain was observed in a study of Ad26.COV2.S vaccination and SARS-CoV-2 variants. The study's findings and limits: Spike-specific responses of CD8+ and CD4+ T cells were reported to display substantial breadth after vaccination. Possibly, TCR breadth and depth analyses underestimated total T cell responses. While placebo recipients had lower spike-specific TCR breadth, vaccine recipients had more. Non-spike TCR breadth was similar in vaccine and placebo recipients.

Germline V CDR1 and CDR2: ENHRY, SYGVKD. The CDR3 has 13 amino acids. V was pared by 11 bases and J by 0 bases, with 6 bases of the junction left unmatched. Remarks on this clone: What it recognizes is unknown.

The protocol was immunoSEQ multiplex PCR, while the TCRdb copy is restricted to in-frame clones and leaves out a portion. The sample lists 350,000 to 450,000 clones; around 90% were seen once. The V gene is TRBV10-3, the J gene TRBJ2-7; 8 nucleotides agree with TRBD1. Sample: peripheral blood, taken after recovery from COVID-19. This clonotype was sampled from a human donor who had recovered from COVID-19. The DNA for the CDR3 is TGTGCCTCCAGGGGACAGGACTCCTACGAGCAGTACTTC. This sequence encodes CASRGQDSYEQYF.